The table lists the clone carrying this TCR beta chain with many counts. What it binds is not known. The CDR3 regions of TCR beta were amplified from RNA transcripts. The TCR CDR3 was amplified in a first-round RT-PCR using the HTBI primer set. Using its own MiXCR run on the multiplex PCR reads, TCRdb lists one record per CDR3 protein. The data contain more than 450,000 distinct CDR3 sequences, less than 15% of them singletons. The entry originates in a study of T cells in Graves' hyperthyroidism and ophthalmopathy. Findings and limits, study-wide: In simple terms, a model built on 13 V-J features told ophthalmopathy apart from stable hyperthyroidism.

Stable disease denoted Graves' hyperthyroidism without ophthalmopathy progression within 18 months. The patients, who ranged from 18 to 65 in age, presented with newly diagnosed hyperthyroidism lasting under 2 months. Thyroid ultrasound, orbital computed tomography, clinical symptoms, and serum thyroxine and TRAb underpinned diagnoses. The V gene's germline CDR1 is SEHNR and CDR2 FQNEAQ (reference sequence). This CDR3 has 15 amino acids. After removal of 2 bases from V and 4 bases from J, the junction contained 6 bases not matched to a gene. This clonotype originated in a woman between 40 and 50 years old with Graves' hyperthyroidism. Sequencing input: blood. V usage is TRBV7-9 and J usage is TRBJ2-7; 9 bases agree with TRBD2. The CDR3 loop reads CASSLTREGGYEQYF. The CDR3 nucleotides read TGTGCCAGCAGCTTAACGCGGGAGGGTGGATACGAGCAGTACTTC. Based on the CDR3 plus reference TRBV7-9 and TRBJ2-7, the full variable domain is DTGVSQNPRHKITKRGQNVTFRCDPISEHNRLYWYRQTLGQGPEFLTYFQNEAQLEKSRLLSDRFSAERPKGSFSTLEIQRTEQGDSAMYLCASSLTREGGYEQYFGPGTRLTVT.